This TCR beta chain was captured in a study of shared clonotypes between healthy human individuals. Study results and limitations: At large depth, rarefaction still showed sorted-subset sequencing to be incomplete. The diversity represented, both genetic and in exposure history, was limited by few donors.

This CDR3 spans 11 amino acids. V lost 3 bases and J lost 7, with 4 bases in between. Germline-derived CDR1 and CDR2 are SNHLY and FYNNEI. Clones were sequenced by immunoSEQ multiplex PCR, and TCRdb holds only the in-frame ones, with some missing. The table shows some 2 million clones, with about 95% occurring only once. Terminally differentiated effector memory CD45RA+ cells were left out of the naive CD8 fraction, which was CD45RO-negative and positively selected for CCR7. Of note for this clone: The antigen remains unidentified. The identical CDR3 is also encoded by other nucleotide sequences in the sample.

The receptor was derived from a man younger than 35 in good health. The chain employs TRBV2 and TRBJ1-5; D is unclear. The source material was naive CD8+ T cells sorted from blood. The CDR3 region is CASSDGQPQHF. CDR3 coding DNA: TGTGCCAGCAGTGATGGGCAGCCCCAGCATTTT.